Below are 5 T cell receptor beta chains sequenced from a single sample in a study of cytomegalovirus exposure and HLA in healthy donors. Clones were sequenced by immunoSEQ multiplex PCR, and TCRdb holds only the in-frame ones, with some missing. Counted here are about 120,000 clones, about 83% occurring once; the ten biggest clones make up under 2.5%. The sample taken for sequencing was PBMCs. Receptor source: a woman aged 25 to 39 in good health and CMV-seronegative.

The chain employs TRBV7-2 and TRBJ2-5; 8 positions match TRBD1. The V segment lost 6 bases and the J segment 4 bases; nucleotides outside the gene matches: 1. CDR1 is SGHTA and CDR2 is FQGNSA in the germline V gene. This CDR3 is built from 12 residues. The CDR3 region has the DNA TGTGCCAGCAGGGGACAGGCAGAGACCCAGTACTTC. As protein: CASRGQAETQYF.

This sequence joins TRBV7-6 and TRBJ2-3; no definite D call. CDR3 length equals 15 residues. V dropped 5 bases and J dropped 0 bases, with 12 bases sitting between them. The germline V gene has CDR1 SGHVS and CDR2 FNYEAQ. CDR3 DNA: TGTGCCAGCAGCATACTACCAACTAGCACAGATACGCAGTATTTT. Translated: CASSILPTSTDTQYF.

The V and J genes are TRBV4-3 and TRBJ1-6; D not resolved. The CDR3 totals 13 residues. V lost 2 bases to trimming and J lost 6 bases, with 5 bases between them. CDR1 is LGHNA, CDR2 YSLEER, per germline. The CDR3 coding sequence is TGCGCCAGCAGCCAATTCGGTAATTCACCCCTCCACTTT. Protein: CASSQFGNSPLHF.

The chain is built from TRBV5-1 and TRBJ2-3; 10 bases fit TRBD2. In germline, CDR1 is SGHRS, CDR2 YFSETQ. V gave up 0 bases and J gave up 2 bases; unmatched junction bases: 3. The CDR3 is 16 residues long. The CDR3 region is CASSLGAGGITDTQYF. The DNA for the CDR3 is TGCGCCAGCAGCTTGGGAGCGGGGGGGATCACAGATACGCAGTATTTT.

The chain joins TRBV30 to TRBJ2-3, with 10 bases aligning to TRBD2. V trimming: 6 bases; J trimming: 3 bases; junction bases outside the gene matches: 6. CDR1 is GTSNPN, CDR2 SVGIG, per germline (reference sequence). The CDR3 has 14 amino acids. The CDR3 sequence is CACSGGAGTDTQYF. The DNA of the CDR3 is TGTGCCTGCAGCGGGGGGGCAGGGACAGATACGCAGTATTTT.